This is a list of T cell receptor beta chains from one sample in a study of cytomegalovirus exposure and HLA in healthy donors. This table comes from immunoSEQ multiplex PCR, and its TCRdb copy is limited to in-frame clones, with some not included. The sample includes 150,000 to 200,000 clones, roughly 87% seen only once; the top ten take approximately 0.51%. Sequenced sample: PBMCs. The receptors stem from a woman aged 45-65 years in good health and CMV-seronegative. CDR3s include the opening cysteine and the closing phenylalanine or tryptophan.

TRBJ2-5,TRBV7-8,CASSTTLETQYF
TRBJ1-1,TRBV7-2,CASSFQGGFVRTEAFF
TRBJ2-5,TRBV7-2,CASSFGSVQETQYF
TRBJ1-1,TRBV6-1,CASRMDFTEAFF
TRBJ2-1,TRBV7-3,CASSPKARLAGARDEQFF
TRBJ1-2,TRBV18,CASSASTGLYGYTF
TRBJ2-5,TRBV7-3,CASSSIGGDQETQYF
TRBJ2-5,TRBV9,CASSVDSNQETQYF
TRBJ2-1,TRBV7-9,CASSHKEGTSGGAFNEQFF
TRBJ1-5,TRBV30,CAWSPGHLNQPQHF
TRBJ2-1,TRBV11-3,CASSFGTSDDNEQFF
TRBJ1-2,TRBV6-1,CASSRTGGNYGYTF
TRBJ2-1,TRBV6-6,CASSPQGNEQFF
TRBJ1-3,TRBV9,CASSDRDRRHSGNTIYF
TRBJ1-4,TRBV7-9,CASSVTGGANEKLFF
TRBJ2-7,TRBV5-1,CASSLLAGGGEQYF
TRBJ2-5,TRBV2,CASSEYGGGMIQETQYF
TRBJ2-7,TRBV6-5,CASRGSGSTPEQYF
TRBJ2-3,TRBV13,CASSLGHSGSTDTQYF
TRBJ2-3,TRBV18,CASSSGLAADTQYF
TRBJ2-5,TRBV11-1,CASSTLSGETQYF
TRBJ1-1,TRBV5-1,CASTRQEMNTEAFF